A selection of T cell receptor beta chains follows, all from one sample in a study of cytomegalovirus exposure and HLA in healthy donors. TCRdb keeps only in-frame clones here, not all; method: immunoSEQ multiplex PCR. The sample includes 130,000 to 150,000 clones, 78% of them seen just once. The source material was PBMCs. The receptors were sampled from a man aged 35-49 years in good health and CMV-seropositive. CDR3s include the opening cysteine and the closing phenylalanine or tryptophan. The D gene is left open where the match is weak. The listing skips clone size in some rows; elsewhere it reads once, few, many or a size class.

j_call | d_call | cdr3_length | v_call | clone_size | cdr3_nt | cdr3_aa
TRBJ1-2 | TRBD1 | 14 | TRBV25-1 | once | TGTGCCAGCAGTGAGACAGGGGGCGCAGATGGCTACACCTTC | CASSETGGADGYTF
TRBJ1-1 | - | 17 | TRBV5-4 | - | TGTGCCAGCAGCCCGGGAGGGTCAATGTACCTGAACACTGAAGCTTTCTTT | CASSPGGSMYLNTEAFF
TRBJ1-2 | TRBD1 | 16 | TRBV28 | - | TGTGCCAGCAGTTTTGGGACAGGGGGATTTGATTATGGCTACACCTTC | CASSFGTGGFDYGYTF
TRBJ2-2 | TRBD2 | 15 | TRBV5-1 | - | TGCGCCAGCAGCTTGGAGTCTAGCGGGAACGGGGAGCTGTTTTTT | CASSLESSGNGELFF
TRBJ1-2 | TRBD1 | 14 | TRBV7-2 | - | TGTGCCAGCAGCTTAGGGACAGGCAACTATGGCTACACCTTC | CASSLGTGNYGYTF
TRBJ2-5 | - | 11 | TRBV20-1 | - | TGCAGCGCACCTAGGGGGGAGACCCAGTACTTC | CSAPRGETQYF
TRBJ1-5 | - | 13 | TRBV6-1 | few | TGTGCCAGCAGCAGGGGTGGGAATCAGCCCCAGCATTTT | CASSRGGNQPQHF
TRBJ2-5 | - | 16 | TRBV9 | - | TGTGCCAGCAGCGCCGGGGGTTGGGGTATAGAAGAGACCCAGTACTTC | CASSAGGWGIEETQYF
TRBJ2-7 | TRBD1 | 13 | TRBV29-1 | - | TGCAGCGCTCACAGGGGCGGATCCTACGAGCAGTACTTC | CSAHRGGSYEQYF
TRBJ2-3 | - | 16 | TRBV6-5 | - | TGTGCCAGCAGTTACGAGGCAGGAGGCCTCCGGAGGACGCAGTATTTT | CASSYEAGGLRRTQYF
TRBJ1-5 | - | 19 | TRBV4-1 | - | TGCGCCAGCAGCCAGATCGAGGGGGTAGGGCCCTATAGCAATCAGCCCCAGCATTTT | CASSQIEGVGPYSNQPQHF
TRBJ2-3 | TRBD2 | 16 | TRBV11-2 | - | TGTGCCAGCAGCTTAGGACTAGCGGGGAGCACAGATACGCAGTATTTT | CASSLGLAGSTDTQYF
TRBJ2-7 | - | 15 | TRBV6-5 | - | TGTGCCAGCAAAAACTCAGGGGGGCGCGCCCACGAGCAGTACTTC | CASKNSGGRAHEQYF
TRBJ1-4 | TRBD1 | 14 | TRBV29-1 | few | TGCAGCGTTGAAGATCAGGCAGGGGGTGAAAAACTGTTTTTT | CSVEDQAGGEKLFF
TRBJ2-5 | TRBD1 | 14 | TRBV30 | - | TGTGCCTGGAGTGGGTGGGACAGGGAAGAGACCCAGTACTTC | CAWSGWDREETQYF
TRBJ2-1 | - | 15 | TRBV11-2 | - | TGTGCCAGCAGCCTCAGCCCCCTTCCCGGGTATGAGCAGTTCTTC | CASSLSPLPGYEQFF
TRBJ2-1 | TRBD1 | 13 | TRBV12-5 | few | TGTGCTAGTGGTTTGGGACAGGGGGATGAGCAGTTCTTC | CASGLGQGDEQFF
TRBJ2-1 | - | 16 | TRBV9 | few | TGTGCCAGCAGCGTAGAGGGGGGCGGGAGTAGTAATGAGCAGTTCTTC | CASSVEGGGSSNEQFF
TRBJ2-2 | - | 15 | TRBV7-2 | - | TGTGCCAGCAGCTTAGCTTGGCTAGACACCGGGGAGCTGTTTTTT | CASSLAWLDTGELFF
TRBJ1-6 | TRBD1 | 18 | TRBV4-2 | - | TGTGCCAGCAGCCAAAATCCCCAGACAGGGGGGAATAATTCACCCCTCCACTTT | CASSQNPQTGGNNSPLHF
TRBJ2-7 | TRBD1 | 15 | TRBV9 | - | TGTGCCAGCAGCGAAACCGGGACAGGCCCCTACGAGCAGTACTTC | CASSETGTGPYEQYF
TRBJ1-1 | - | 11 | TRBV20-1 | - | TGCAGAGCCTCTCAGGGCACTGAAGCTTTCTTT | CRASQGTEAFF
TRBJ1-1 | - | 14 | TRBV6-1 | few | TGTGCCAGCAGTGAAAGAGGATTGAGTACTGAAGCTTTCTTT | CASSERGLSTEAFF
TRBJ1-6 | TRBD1 | 15 | TRBV30 | once | TGTGCCTGGGGTAATGACAGGGGGACAGGTTCACCCCTCCACTTT | CAWGNDRGTGSPLHF
TRBJ2-1 | TRBD1 | 16 | TRBV7-9 | few | TGTTCCAGCAGCAGATACCGGGACAGGGTTGCCAATGAGCAGTTCTTC | CSSSRYRDRVANEQFF
TRBJ2-2 | - | 16 | TRBV11-2 | once | TGTGCCAGCAGCTTAGTACAGGGTGACAACACCGGGGAGCTGTTTTTT | CASSLVQGDNTGELFF
TRBJ2-3 | TRBD1 | 15 | TRBV6-1 | - | TGTGCCAGCAGTCCGGAACAGGGGATGGCAGATACGCAGTATTTT | CASSPEQGMADTQYF
TRBJ2-1 | TRBD2 | 13 | TRBV29-1 | - | TGCAGCGTGGAAGGACTAGGTTACAATGAGCAGTTCTTC | CSVEGLGYNEQFF
TRBJ2-7 | - | 14 | TRBV28 | - | TGTGCCAGCAGTTCCCCCTCGCTCCCCTACGAGCAGTACTTC | CASSSPSLPYEQYF
TRBJ1-1 | - | 14 | TRBV6-1 | few | TGTGCCAGCAGGAAATCGACAGGCAACACTGAAGCTTTCTTT | CASRKSTGNTEAFF
TRBJ1-1 | - | 13 | TRBV5-1 | - | TGCGCCAGCAGCAACCAGGGGAACACTGAAGCTTTCTTT | CASSNQGNTEAFF
TRBJ2-7 | TRBD1 | 16 | TRBV5-6 | - | TGTGCCAGCAGCTTGGGTTTGACAGGGGGTACTCACGAGCAGTACTTC | CASSLGLTGGTHEQYF
TRBJ2-7 | - | 15 | TRBV7-6 | - | TGTGCCAGCAGCTTAGAAGGTGACACGTCCTACGAGCAGTACTTC | CASSLEGDTSYEQYF
TRBJ2-3 | TRBD1 | 16 | TRBV19 | - | TGTGCCAGTAGTATAGACCAGACAGGGGCCACAGATACGCAGTATTTT | CASSIDQTGATDTQYF
TRBJ1-1 | - | 15 | TRBV18 | - | TGTGCCAGCTCACCACCGAATGGGGGCAATACTGAAGCTTTCTTT | CASSPPNGGNTEAFF
TRBJ2-7 | - | 15 | TRBV28 | - | TGTGCCAGCAGTCCGGGCTATAACAGGCCCCACGAGCAGTACTTC | CASSPGYNRPHEQYF
TRBJ1-2 | - | 15 | TRBV4-2 | - | TGTGCCAGCAGCCAAGAAGAAAGTTCCAACTATGGGTCCACCTTC | CASSQEESSNYGSTF
TRBJ2-3 | - | 12 | TRBV19 | - | TGTGCCAGCAGAGGAATCTCAGATACGCAGTATTTT | CASRGISDTQYF
TRBJ1-1 | TRBD1 | 14 | TRBV29-1 | - | TGCAGCGTTGAGACAGGGGGCGAATCCACTGAAGCTTTCTTT | CSVETGGESTEAFF
TRBJ2-3 | - | 14 | TRBV2 | - | TGTGCCAGCAGTGAGTCGGGAGGCACAGATACGCAGTATTTT | CASSESGGTDTQYF
TRBJ2-1 | TRBD2 | 17 | TRBV11-2 | - | TGTGCCAGCAGGACAGTCACTAGCGGGAGGTCTTACAATGAGCAGTTCTTC | CASRTVTSGRSYNEQFF
TRBJ1-3 | TRBD1 | 15 | TRBV5-4 | - | TGTGCCAGCAGCAAGGGACAGGGCTCTGGAAACACCATATATTTT | CASSKGQGSGNTIYF
TRBJ2-2 | - | 15 | TRBV9 | - | TGTGCCAGCAGCGACCCGACTAGTTTCATCGGGGAGCTGTTTTTT | CASSDPTSFIGELFF
TRBJ2-3 | TRBD2 | 18 | TRBV19 | once | TGTGCCAGTAGTCCCGGTGGGGTTAGCGGGAGGAGCACAGATACGCAGTATTTT | CASSPGGVSGRSTDTQYF
TRBJ2-7 | TRBD1 | 14 | TRBV29-1 | - | TGCAGCGTACGCACAGGGGGCGCGGGTCCCGAGCAGTACTTC | CSVRTGGAGPEQYF
TRBJ2-7 | - | 21 | TRBV28 | - | TGTGCCAGCAGTATCATCCCTCTCCCCCCCACCCCCGACACGAGGGCCTACGAGCAGTACTTC | CASSIIPLPPTPDTRAYEQYF
TRBJ2-2 | TRBD1 | 15 | TRBV5-1 | - | TGCGCCAGCAGCTTGGGGGACAGACACACCGGGGAGCTGTTTTTT | CASSLGDRHTGELFF
TRBJ1-4 | TRBD1 | 16 | TRBV7-9 | once | TGTGCCAGCAGCTTAGGTCAGGGGGCGAGTCATGAAAAACTGTTTTTT | CASSLGQGASHEKLFF
TRBJ2-1 | TRBD2 | 15 | TRBV5-1 | once | TGCGCCAGCAGCTTTAGCGGGGATTCCTACAATGAGCAGTTCTTC | CASSFSGDSYNEQFF
TRBJ2-1 | - | 12 | TRBV6-5 | few | TGTGCCAGCAGTTCTCAGGGTGGTGAGCAGTTCTTC | CASSSQGGEQFF
TRBJ2-1 | TRBD2 | 16 | TRBV19 | - | TGTGCCAGTAGTATTTCCGGGACTAGCGCTTACAATGAGCAGTTCTTC | CASSISGTSAYNEQFF
TRBJ2-7 | TRBD1 | 15 | TRBV4-1 | - | TGCGCCAGCAGCCACGGACAGGGGGACTCCTACGAGCAGTACTTC | CASSHGQGDSYEQYF
TRBJ2-7 | TRBD1 | 13 | TRBV7-2 | - | TGTGCCAGCAGCCGGGACAGGTCCTACGAGCAGTACTTC | CASSRDRSYEQYF
TRBJ2-1 | - | 16 | TRBV14 | - | TGTGCCAGCAGCCAACGTACTAGCTTATTGGGCAATGAGCAGTTCTTC | CASSQRTSLLGNEQFF
TRBJ2-1 | TRBD2 | 12 | TRBV19 | - | TGTGCCAGTTTAGCGGGAGGGAGCGAGCAGTTCTTC | CASLAGGSEQFF
TRBJ1-2 | - | 13 | TRBV7-2 | once | TGTGCCAGCAGCTTACTAGACAGTCCCGGCTACACCTTC | CASSLLDSPGYTF
TRBJ2-2 | TRBD1 | 15 | TRBV11-3 | - | TGTGCCAGCAGCTTAGGACAGGGGGACACCGGGGAGCTGTTTTTT | CASSLGQGDTGELFF
TRBJ2-1 | TRBD2 | 15 | TRBV28 | - | TGTGCCAGCAGTTTAACTAGCGGGAGGTCCAATGAGCAGTTCTTC | CASSLTSGRSNEQFF
TRBJ1-2 | - | 13 | TRBV14 | - | TGTGCCAGCAGCCTCCAGGGGACCTATGGCTACACCTTC | CASSLQGTYGYTF
TRBJ1-1 | - | 18 | TRBV7-2 | - | TGTGCCAGCAGCTTAGAGGCGAGAAACTACGGTATGAACACTGAAGCTTTCTTT | CASSLEARNYGMNTEAFF